Below are 30 T cell receptor beta chains sequenced from a single sample in a study of shared clonotypes between healthy human individuals. Sequenced by immunoSEQ multiplex PCR; TCRdb stores in-frame clones only, minus some. This sample has over a million clones; 70% to 80% occur once, and the top ten carry over 1.3%. The sequenced sample was memory CD4+ T cells sorted from blood. The subset denotes: CD45RA-negative fraction. The receptors derive from a man between 18 and 35 years old in good health.

This chain uses TRBV19 with TRBJ2-5, with D possibly TRBD1 on 6 matching bases. The CDR3 contains 15 residues. Germline V gene lookup returns CDR1 LNHDA and CDR2 SQIVND (reference sequence). Deletions cut 6 bases from V and 0 bases from J, with 14 bases between. In nucleotides, the CDR3 is TGTGCCAGTAGGGCTGGACAGAAATACCAAGAGACCCAGTACTTC. It is translated as CASRAGQKYQETQYF.

V is TRBV30 and J is TRBJ2-1; 13 bases are a match to TRBD2. Germline V lookup: CDR1 GTSNPN, CDR2 SVGIG (reference sequence). The CDR3 sequence is 14 residues long. With 7 bases clipped from V and 6 bases from J, the junction kept 6 bases outside the gene matches. CDR3 coding DNA: TGTGCCTTCCAAACTAGCGGGAGGGCCAATGAGCAGTTCTTC. The encoded protein is CAFQTSGRANEQFF. The whole variable domain, filled in from reference TRBV30 and TRBJ2-1, reads SQTIHQWPATLVQPVGSPLSLECTVEGTSNPNLYWYRQAAGRGLQLLFYSVGIGQISSEVPQNLSASRPQDRQFILSSKKLLLSDSGFYLCAFQTSGRANEQFFGPGTRLTVL.

In this sample, this clone turned up a few times. The rearrangement joins TRBV29-1 to TRBJ1-1; tentatively, D is TRBD1 (6 bases). Germline V gene lookup returns CDR1 SQVTM and CDR2 ANQGSEA. This CDR3 region has 12 residues. V was shortened by 6 bases and J by 3 bases, with 11 bases between the two germline ends. CDR3 in amino acids: CSVTTGYTEAFF. CDR3 sequence (DNA): TGCAGCGTGACAACAGGGTACACTGAAGCTTTCTTT.

The chain recombines TRBV6-5 with TRBJ1-4; D call uncertain. The CDR3 consists of 14 residues. The germline CDR1 and CDR2 sequences are MNHEY and SVGAGI. Trimming stripped 6 bases from V and 0 bases from J, with 8 bases between. The CDR3 sequence: CASSASATNEKLFF. The CDR3 region has the DNA TGTGCCAGCAGCGCAAGTGCAACTAATGAAAAACTGTTTTTT.

The rearrangement links TRBV5-6 to TRBJ2-3, with unresolved D. V lost 0 bases and J lost 0, with 17 bases in between. This CDR3 comprises 18 residues. The germline V gene has CDR1 SGHDT and CDR2 YYEEEE. CDR3 sequence (DNA): TGTGCCAGCAGCTTGGACATGGGGTTAGACATTAGCACAGATACGCAGTATTTT. Protein: CASSLDMGLDISTDTQYF.

The gene calls are TRBV5-1 and TRBJ2-3; 7 bases line up with TRBD1. With 3 bases clipped from V and 2 bases from J, the junction kept 3 bases outside the gene matches. The germline V gene encodes CDR1 SGHRS and CDR2 YFSETQ. The CDR3 has 14 residues. The CDR3 region is CASSSTGNTDTQYF. DNA of the CDR3: TGCGCCAGCAGCTCGACAGGGAACACAGATACGCAGTATTTT.

This sequence joins TRBV10-3 and TRBJ1-2; D unresolved. V dropped 8 bases and J dropped 4 bases, with 11 bases sitting between them. The CDR3 is made up of 12 amino acids. Germline CDR1 and CDR2: ENHRY and SYGVKD. The CDR3 region is CAIGEATYGYTF. In nucleotides, the CDR3 is TGTGCCATCGGAGAGGCCACCTATGGCTACACCTTC.

There are many counts of this clone. The V gene is TRBV21-1, the J gene TRBJ1-1; the D call TRBD1 from the table was never checked on the DNA. TRBV21-1 is flagged as a pseudogene. The CDR3 runs 15 residues. The CDR3 coding sequence is TGTGCCAGCAGCAAAGGGGACACGGTGAACACTGAAGCTTTCTTT. It yields the protein CASSKGDTVNTEAFF.

This clone was seen only once. The chain recombines TRBV6-1 with TRBJ1-1; D remains unclear. Trimming left V 2 bases short and J 0 bases short, with 16 bases between. CDR3 size: 17 residues. Germline CDR1 reads MNHNS; CDR2 reads SASEGT. Written as DNA, the CDR3 is TGTGCCAGCAGTGAACCGGAAAAAAAAACCTTGAACACTGAAGCTTTCTTT. Protein: CASSEPEKKTLNTEAFF.

This rearrangement joins TRBV5-1 to TRBJ2-6; D is perhaps TRBD1 (5 bases). This CDR3 region has 16 residues. Germline assignment: CDR1 SGHRS and CDR2 YFSETQ. V lost 0 bases and J 1 base, leaving 8 bases between the germline ends. This CDR3 is CASSLGPGSGANVLTF. The CDR3 bases are TGCGCCAGCAGCTTGGGTCCAGGGTCTGGGGCCAACGTCCTGACTTTC.

The chain has TRBV15 and TRBJ1-1; D not resolved. The germline V gene encodes CDR1 LNHNV and CDR2 YYDKDF (reference sequence). V lost 1 base and J lost 3, with 12 bases in between. The CDR3 is 15 residues long. The CDR3: CATSRAEAWDTEAFF. Written as DNA, the CDR3 is TGTGCCACCAGCAGAGCCGAAGCTTGGGACACTGAAGCTTTCTTT.

The V call is TRBV9, the J call TRBJ2-5; 12 nucleotides align to TRBD1. The length of the CDR3 is 17 residues. CDR1 is SGDLS, CDR2 YYNGEE, per germline. After removal of 0 bases from V and 5 bases from J, the junction contained 8 bases not matched to a gene. As DNA, the CDR3 is TGTGCCAGCAGCGTAGGGGCCGGGACAGGGGGCAGCGAGACCCAGTACTTC. Protein product: CASSVGAGTGGSETQYF.

The V and J genes are TRBV4-3 and TRBJ2-7; D is perhaps TRBD2 (5 bases). The CDR3 spans 14 residues. V shed 4 bases and J shed 0 bases, with 10 bases lying between them. Germline V gene lookup returns CDR1 LGHNA and CDR2 YSLEER. CDR3 protein: CASSRARDSYEQYF. DNA of the CDR3: TGCGCCAGCAGCCGAGCGAGGGACTCCTACGAGCAGTACTTC.

The rearrangement joins TRBV5-6 to TRBJ1-2, with 7 bases identical to TRBD1. Germline trimming cut 5 bases from V and 8 bases from J; bases unmatched to any gene: 9. CDR1 and CDR2 from the germline V gene are SGHDT and YYEEEE. The CDR3 is 13 residues long. CDR3 in amino acids: CASRRTGARGYTF. The CDR3 DNA sequence: TGTGCCAGCAGGCGTACAGGGGCGCGGGGCTACACCTTC.

The chain links TRBV5-6 to TRBJ2-1; D remains unclear. Trimming took 0 bases from V and 0 from J, leaving 10 bases between them. Germline CDR1 reads SGHDT; CDR2 reads YYEEEE. The CDR3 totals 16 residues. The CDR3 DNA sequence: TGTGCCAGCAGCTTGGTTAGGGCCAGCTCCTACAATGAGCAGTTCTTC. Amino acids: CASSLVRASSYNEQFF.

This sequence joins TRBV19 and TRBJ1-1; D not certain. The CDR3 is made up of 14 amino acids. Germline values: CDR1 LNHDA, CDR2 SQIVND (reference sequence). Trimming left V 3 bases short and J 1 base short, with 9 bases between. CDR3 nucleotide sequence: TGTGCCAGTAGTATTCGAAGCAGGAACACTGAAGCTTTCTTT. Its protein is CASSIRSRNTEAFF.

This clone was counted between two and nine times. The chain carries TRBV14 and TRBJ1-4; D ambiguous. Between the trimmed V and J ends, which lost 2 bases and 8 bases, there was a span of 9 bases. The CDR3 is 13 amino acids. Germline assignment: CDR1 SGHDN and CDR2 FVKESK. CDR3 amino acids: CASSQLPSEKLFF. The CDR3 DNA reads as TGTGCCAGCAGCCAACTCCCAAGCGAAAAACTGTTTTTT.

This rearrangement joins TRBV19 to TRBJ1-1; no reliable D call. Trimming removed 5 bases from V and 4 bases from J, with 11 bases in between. This CDR3 is 13 amino acids long. Germline CDR1 LNHDA, CDR2 SQIVND (reference sequence). CDR3 bases: TGTGCCAGTAGTGCACAGACACTCACTGAAGCTTTCTTT. Its translation: CASSAQTLTEAFF. Based on the CDR3 plus reference TRBV19 and TRBJ1-1, the full variable domain is DGGITQSPKYLFRKEGQNVTLSCEQNLNHDAMYWYRQDPGQGLRLIYYSQIVNDFQKGDIAEGYSVSREKKESFPLTVTSAQKNPTAFYLCASSAQTLTEAFFGQGTRLTVV.

The chain combines TRBV30 with TRBJ1-1; D call uncertain. V was trimmed by 3 bases and J by 1 base, leaving 24 bases between them. Germline V CDR1 and CDR2: GTSNPN, SVGIG (reference sequence). CDR3 size: 18 residues. CDR3 sequence (DNA): TGTGCCTGGAGCCGAATCGACGGAGAAGCACTACCGAACACTGAAGCTTTCTTT. Translation: CAWSRIDGEALPNTEAFF.

This rearrangement joins TRBV29-1 to TRBJ2-5; D may be TRBD1 or TRBD2 (5 bases each). This CDR3 spans 13 amino acids. Germline V gene data show CDR1 as SQVTM and CDR2 as ANQGSEA. The germline V and J ends were trimmed by 7 bases and 2 bases, with 14 bases remaining between them. The CDR3 reads CSASQGAQETQYF. CDR3 nucleotides: TGCAGCGCGTCCCAGGGAGCGCAAGAGACCCAGTACTTC.

The chain carries TRBV2 and TRBJ2-1, with a possible D match to TRBD2 (6 bases). Per the germline V gene, CDR1 is SNHLY and CDR2 is FYNNEI. The CDR3 is 13 residues long. Trimming shortened V by 6 bases and J by 3 bases, and 9 bases separated the two germline ends. This chain's CDR3 is CASRTDYYNEQFF. The CDR3 DNA reads TGTGCCAGCAGAACGGACTACTACAATGAGCAGTTCTTC.

A remark on this clone: A read error likely explains this, since a far larger clone differs by one base. The J gene is TRBJ1-3, the V gene TRBV9; D remains unclear. Germline-derived CDR1 and CDR2 are SGDLS and YYNGEE. This CDR3 is built from 11 residues. The V end lost 4 bases, the J end lost 4 bases, and 3 bases lay between the germline ends. Here the CDR3 reads CASSSGNTIYF. Here the CDR3 DNA reads TGTGCCAGCAGCTCCGGAAACACCATATATTTT.

To note about this clone: Other DNA sequences from this sample encode an identical CDR3 as well. The genes are TRBV7-6 and TRBJ2-5; TRBD2 is a possible D gene (6 bases). Germline V gives CDR1 SGHVS, CDR2 FNYEAQ. The CDR3 has 15 amino acids. V shed 2 bases and J shed 5 bases, with 15 bases lying between them. CDR3 sequence (DNA): TGTGCCAGCAGCTTATCGTGGGGAGGTGGGGAGACCCAGTACTTC. This codes for CASSLSWGGGETQYF.

The rearrangement uses TRBV5-6 and TRBJ2-5, with 7 positions matching TRBD1. J gave up 3 bases and V 2 bases, and 1 base lay outside the gene matches. The CDR3 covers 13 residues. Germline CDR1 is SGHDT and CDR2 is YYEEEE. This CDR3 is CASSLTGEETQYF. The CDR3 coding sequence is TGTGCCAGCAGCTTAACAGGGGAAGAGACCCAGTACTTC.

The CDR3 region has the DNA TGCAGCGTAGCTAGCGGGGGGCCCTCTGGGGCCAACGTCCTGACTTTC. Translation gives CSVASGGPSGANVLTF. The chain uses TRBV29-1 and TRBJ2-6; TRBD2 agrees at 11 bases. V shed 6 bases, J shed 0 bases, and the junction held 4 bases outside the gene matches. This CDR3 has 16 amino acids. Germline assignment: CDR1 SQVTM and CDR2 ANQGSEA.

The chain links TRBV7-2 to TRBJ2-7; 10 bases line up with TRBD2. Germline V CDR1 and CDR2: SGHTA, FQGNSA. V trimming: 5 bases; J trimming: 2 bases; junction bases outside the gene matches: 6. The CDR3 runs to 15 residues. The CDR3 loop is CASSLIGTSAYEQYF. Here the CDR3 DNA reads TGTGCCAGCAGCCTTATCGGGACTAGCGCCTACGAGCAGTACTTC.

The rearrangement links TRBV5-1 to TRBJ2-5, with 7 bases fitting TRBD2. The CDR3 consists of 14 residues. Per the germline V gene, CDR1 is SGHRS and CDR2 is YFSETQ. V lost 1 base, J lost 1 base, and 1 base stayed unmatched. The CDR3 nucleotides are TGCGCCAGCAGCTTGATAGCGGGCCAAGAGACCCAGTACTTC. Protein product: CASSLIAGQETQYF.

CDR3 residues: CAWSTLGSGGNIQYF. Written as DNA, the CDR3 is TGTGCCTGGAGTACCTTGGGTAGCGGGGGAAACATTCAGTACTTC. The chain is built from TRBV30 and TRBJ2-4; 9 bases are shared with TRBD2. V lost 2 bases to trimming and J lost 6 bases; unmatched junction nucleotides: 8. The CDR3 sequence is 15 residues long. Germline assignment: CDR1 GTSNPN and CDR2 SVGIG (reference sequence).

V is TRBV20-1 and J is TRBJ2-5; a weak D match, TRBD2 (5 bases). The germline gives CDR1 DFQATT, CDR2 SNEGSKA (reference sequence). CDR3 length: 11 amino acids. The V end lost 3 bases, the J end lost 5 bases, and 7 bases lay between the germline ends. The CDR3 is CSARTGETQYF. The CDR3 nucleotides are TGCAGTGCTAGGACGGGGGAGACCCAGTACTTC.

The chain carries TRBV5-1 and TRBJ1-6; the match to TRBD1 covers 10 bases. The V gene end was trimmed by 7 bases and the J gene end by 6 bases; junction bases not matched to a gene: 1. CDR3 length: 13 amino acids. Germline loops: CDR1 SGHRS, CDR2 YFSETQ. CDR3 in amino acids: CASRDRGNSPLHF. The CDR3 nucleotides read TGCGCCAGCCGGGACAGGGGTAATTCACCCCTCCACTTT.